The 23 T cell receptor beta chains in this list originate from one sample, sequenced in a study of cytomegalovirus exposure and HLA in healthy donors. Researchers ran the PCR with 60 Vbeta and 13 Jbeta primers. Repertoires were generated with immunoSEQ multiplex PCR, while TCRdb's copy carries only in-frame clones and drops some. Of about 140,000 clones listed, 70% to 85% are singletons. The sequenced material came from PBMCs. Every receptor here comes from a middle-aged man in good health and CMV-seronegative.

This chain uses TRBV6-5 with TRBJ2-5; 11 bases map to TRBD1. Losses at the gene ends were 5 bases for V and 5 bases for J; bases not matched to a gene: 7. The CDR3 contains 15 residues. Germline V gene lookup returns CDR1 MNHEY and CDR2 SVGAGI. The CDR3 sequence: CASSTRTGGWETQYF. The DNA of the CDR3 is TGTGCCAGCAGTACCCGGACAGGGGGCTGGGAGACCCAGTACTTC.

The rearrangement joins TRBV10-3 to TRBJ1-2; 9 bases map to TRBD1. J was trimmed by 4 bases and V by 4 bases; bases with no gene match: 4. The CDR3 length is 14 residues. Germline V gene sequence: CDR1 ENHRY, CDR2 SYGVKD. Written as DNA, the CDR3 is TGTGCCATCAGTGTAGGGGACAGGGTCTATGGCTACACCTTC. The encoded protein is CAISVGDRVYGYTF.

The chain recombines TRBV11-2 with TRBJ2-4; D remains unclear. Between the trimmed V and J ends, which lost 2 bases and 0 bases, there was a span of 17 bases. The CDR3 length is 18 residues. Germline assignment: CDR1 SGHAT and CDR2 FQNNGV. The CDR3: CASSLRYPNSLAKNIQYF. CDR3 bases: TGTGCCAGCAGCTTACGGTATCCCAACTCTCTAGCCAAAAACATTCAGTACTTC.

The chain carries TRBV5-6 and TRBJ1-1; D may be TRBD1 (5 bases). Trimming left V 4 bases short and J 1 base short, with 23 bases between. This CDR3 has 18 amino acids. Germline V gene sequence: CDR1 SGHDT, CDR2 YYEEEE. The CDR3 nucleotides read TGTGCCAGCAGCGCTACCACAGGAATCTTCAGAAAGAACACTGAAGCTTTCTTT. Amino acid sequence: CASSATTGIFRKNTEAFF.

The chain couples TRBV15 to TRBJ1-2; D is possibly TRBD1 (6 bases). The CDR3 spans 15 residues. The ends were cut back, 0 bases at V and 6 bases at J, with 14 bases in the middle. The V gene's germline CDR1 is LNHNV and CDR2 YYDKDF (reference sequence). CDR3 region: CATSRDQGQLDGYTF. CDR3 in DNA: TGTGCCACCAGCAGAGATCAAGGACAGTTAGATGGCTACACCTTC.

The chain carries TRBV5-1 and TRBJ2-3; 8 nucleotides line up with TRBD2. This CDR3 spans 16 amino acids. The germline gives CDR1 SGHRS, CDR2 YFSETQ. Trimming removed 7 bases from V and 4 bases from J; junction bases left unmatched: 14. Here the CDR3 reads CASRKGLAGSADTQYF. The DNA for the CDR3 is TGCGCCAGCCGAAAGGGGTTAGCGGGGTCGGCAGATACGCAGTATTTT.

This chain joins TRBV12-5 and TRBJ1-5, with 7 bases lining up with TRBD1. The trim removed 7 bases at V and 2 bases at J, leaving 8 bases unmatched. Germline CDR1 reads LGHNT; CDR2 reads FRNRAP. The CDR3 is 15 amino acids. CDR3 DNA: TGTGCTAGTGTCCTGACAGGGTGGGGCAATCAGCCCCAGCATTTT. Its translation: CASVLTGWGNQPQHF.

The chain uses TRBV7-2 and TRBJ1-4; 8 bases align to TRBD1. This CDR3 comprises 15 residues. CDR1 is SGHTA and CDR2 is FQGNSA in the germline V gene. V dropped 2 bases and J dropped 6; count of bases not matched to a gene: 5. The CDR3 DNA reads TGTGCCAGCAGCTTAAGGACAGGGAGGGATGAAAAACTGTTTTTT. Translating it yields CASSLRTGRDEKLFF. Looking up the rest from reference TRBV7-2 and TRBJ1-4 gives the full variable domain: GAGVSQSPSNKVTEKGKDVELRCDPISGHTALYWYRQSLGQGLEFLIYFQGNSAPDKSGLPSDRFSAERTGGSVSTLTIQRTQQEDSAVYLCASSLRTGRDEKLFFGSGTQLSVL.

The chain has TRBV5-1 and TRBJ1-1; 7 bases fit TRBD1. V was clipped by 4 bases and J by 1 base; unmatched bases: 4. From germline, CDR1 is SGHRS and CDR2 YFSETQ. The CDR3 length is 14 residues. CDR3 region: CASSEGAQNTEAFF. In DNA, the CDR3 is TGCGCCAGCAGCGAGGGGGCGCAGAACACTGAAGCTTTCTTT.

This sequence joins TRBV5-6 and TRBJ1-5; D is possibly TRBD1 (5 bases). From germline, CDR1 is SGHDT and CDR2 YYEEEE. This CDR3 contains 15 residues. Trimming took 4 bases from V and 0 from J, leaving 11 bases between them. The CDR3 protein is CASSRGGYSNQPQHF. CDR3 bases: TGTGCCAGCAGCCGGGGGGGTTATAGCAATCAGCCCCAGCATTTT.

This sequence joins TRBV30 and TRBJ2-6; TRBD2 aligns across 7 bases. V was pared by 2 bases and J by 4 bases, with 11 bases of the junction left unmatched. The CDR3 length is 17 residues. CDR1 GTSNPN and CDR2 SVGIG come from the germline V gene (reference sequence). DNA for the CDR3: TGTGCCTGGAGTAGGGGCGGGAGTGGTTCCGGGGCCAACGTCCTGACTTTC. The encoded protein is CAWSRGGSGSGANVLTF.

This rearrangement joins TRBV5-1 to TRBJ2-1; D remains ambiguous. The CDR3 consists of 15 residues. V lost 5 bases, J lost 2 bases, and 14 bases lay in between. Germline V gene sequence: CDR1 SGHRS, CDR2 YFSETQ. The CDR3 protein is CASRGTRNTYNEQFF. The DNA of the CDR3 is TGCGCCAGCAGAGGCACCAGGAACACCTACAATGAGCAGTTCTTC.

V gene TRBV27 combines with J gene TRBJ1-3; D might be TRBD1 (6 bases). CDR3 length: 14 residues. V dropped 6 bases and J dropped 0 bases, with 9 bases sitting between them. From germline, CDR1 is MNHEY and CDR2 SMNVEV (reference sequence). The chain's CDR3 is CASSDRISGNTIYF. DNA for the CDR3: TGTGCCAGCAGCGACAGGATCTCTGGAAACACCATATATTTT.

The rearrangement links TRBV6-5 to TRBJ2-1, with 7 nucleotides matching TRBD1. V was pared by 2 bases and J by 9 bases, with 4 bases of the junction left unmatched. Germline V gene data show CDR1 as MNHEY and CDR2 as SVGAGI. The CDR3 spans 13 residues. CDR3 sequence reads: CASSYGQAGEQFF. CDR3 DNA sequence: TGTGCCAGCAGTTACGGACAGGCCGGTGAGCAGTTCTTC.

The J gene is TRBJ2-7, the V gene TRBV4-1; no firm D call. Germline lookup yields CDR1 MGHRA and CDR2 YSYEKL. The CDR3 covers 15 residues. With 0 bases removed from V and 0 bases from J, the gap between germline ends came to 9 bases. The CDR3 sequence is CASSQDWSSSYEQYF. In nucleotides, the CDR3 is TGCGCCAGCAGCCAAGATTGGTCCAGCTCCTACGAGCAGTACTTC.

The chain has TRBV7-2 and TRBJ2-7, with no clear D. The CDR3 length is 13 residues. Germline V gene lookup returns CDR1 SGHTA and CDR2 FQGNSA. Deletions cut 3 bases from V and 2 bases from J, with 8 bases between. CDR3 amino acids: CASSFTDTYEQYF. The CDR3 DNA follows: TGTGCCAGCAGCTTTACCGACACCTACGAGCAGTACTTC.

V is TRBV7-2 and J is TRBJ1-3; 9 positions agree with TRBD1. CDR3 size: 16 residues. J gave up 2 bases and V 5 bases, and 7 bases lay outside the gene matches. Germline V lookup: CDR1 SGHTA, CDR2 FQGNSA. The CDR3 nucleotides are TGTGCCAGCAGCCTTACAGGGGGCGCGGCTGGAAACACCATATATTTT. This gives the protein CASSLTGGAAGNTIYF.

The rearrangement joins TRBV27 to TRBJ2-5; 8 nucleotides line up with TRBD2. CDR1 MNHEY and CDR2 SMNVEV come from the germline V gene (reference sequence). Trimming at V came to 1 base and at J to 0 bases, leaving 4 bases not matched to a gene. The CDR3 is made up of 16 amino acids. In DNA form, the CDR3 reads TGTGCCAGCAGTTTATTTACTAGCGGTTACCAAGAGACCCAGTACTTC. Protein product: CASSLFTSGYQETQYF.

The chain uses TRBV7-6 and TRBJ1-6; D may be TRBD1 (6 bases). Per the germline V gene, CDR1 is SGHVS and CDR2 is FNYEAQ. The CDR3 is 14 residues long. V lost 1 base, J lost 9 bases, and 10 bases lay in between. The CDR3 region is CASSLEQGRSPLHF. In DNA, the CDR3 is TGTGCCAGCAGCTTAGAGCAGGGGCGTTCACCCCTCCACTTT.

This chain connects TRBV28 to TRBJ2-7, with D perhaps TRBD2 (7 bases). The CDR3 spans 14 residues. Between the trimmed V and J ends, which lost 5 bases and 2 bases, there was a span of 13 bases. From germline, CDR1 is MDHEN and CDR2 SYDVKM. The CDR3 nucleotides are TGTGCCAGCAGTCGAGGCGGGGGCCCCTACGAGCAGTACTTC. Amino acid sequence: CASSRGGGPYEQYF.

The chain combines TRBV18 with TRBJ1-1; 10 bases fit TRBD1. Looked up from germline, CDR1 is KGHSH and CDR2 is LQKENI. The ends lost 4 bases at V and 3 bases at J; junction bases unmatched: 5. The CDR3 length is 15 residues. DNA of the CDR3: TGTGCCAGCTCACGAACGGGACAGGGGCACACTGAAGCTTTCTTT. Its protein is CASSRTGQGHTEAFF.

This clone occurred once. The chain couples TRBV21-1 to TRBJ2-6; the table assigns TRBD1, which was not confirmed against the DNA. TRBV21-1 is described as a pseudogene. The CDR3 runs 16 residues. The chain's CDR3 is CASSKPTGSGANVLTF. The CDR3 nucleotides read TGTGCCAGCAGCAAACCGACAGGGTCGGGGGCCAACGTCCTGACTTTC.

V is TRBV5-1 and J is TRBJ2-7; TRBD2 might be the D (6 bases). Germline V gene lookup returns CDR1 SGHRS and CDR2 YFSETQ. This CDR3 spans 15 amino acids. Trimming took 5 bases from V and 2 from J, leaving 17 bases between them. CDR3 region: CASSSGPGGPYEQYF. The CDR3 nucleotides are TGCGCCAGCAGTTCCGGCCCCGGAGGGCCCTACGAGCAGTACTTC.